Listed below are T cell receptor beta chains from one sample, sequenced in a study of cytotoxic CD8 clonotypes in ibrutinib-treated CLL. Measured with immunoSEQ multiplex PCR; TCRdb has only the in-frame clones, and not every one. This table has approximately 130,000 clones, approximately 80% appearing once. The starting material was PBMCs, obtained after 24 months of ibrutinib treatment. These receptors originate from a human donor with chronic lymphocytic leukemia. CDR3s include the opening cysteine and the closing phenylalanine or tryptophan. A D gene is named only where the DNA matches it firmly. The listing skips clone size in some rows; elsewhere it reads once, few, many or a size class.

abundance	j_gene	v_gene	len	d_gene	CDR3nt	CDR3aa
.	TRBJ2-2	TRBV6-4	17	TRBD2	TGTGCCAGCAGTCCGACTAGCGGGGGGTCGAACACCGGGGAGCTGTTTTTT	CASSPTSGGSNTGELFF
.	TRBJ2-2	TRBV5-4	16	.	TGTGCCAGCAGCTTAGGGGCCAGCACGAACACCGGGGAGCTGTTTTTT	CASSLGASTNTGELFF
.	TRBJ1-2	TRBV19	14	.	TGTGCCAGTACCCTTTTGAGAGCTAACTATGGCTACACCTTC	CASTLLRANYGYTF
.	TRBJ2-7	TRBV7-8	16	.	TGTGCCAGCAGCTCCCGTCTCCGTAACCGACTCTACGAGCAGTACTTC	CASSSRLRNRLYEQYF
.	TRBJ1-1	TRBV9	14	.	TGTGCCAGCAGCACCACAGGGTTGGGCACTGAAGCTTTCTTT	CASSTTGLGTEAFF
.	TRBJ1-1	TRBV4-3	13	.	TGCGCCAGCAGCCAAGAGGGGGGCACTGAAGCTTTCTTT	CASSQEGGTEAFF
.	TRBJ2-7	TRBV27	14	.	TGTGCCAGCAGCCAATTCGTCCCCCCCTACGAGCAGTACTTC	CASSQFVPPYEQYF
.	TRBJ1-2	TRBV7-2	13	.	TGTGCCAGCAGCCGACAGACTAACTATGGCTACACCTTC	CASSRQTNYGYTF
.	TRBJ1-1	TRBV7-2	15	.	TGTGCCAGCAGCCGCGGACAGACCTCAAACACTGAAGCTTTCTTT	CASSRGQTSNTEAFF
.	TRBJ2-1	TRBV5-4	15	TRBD1	TGTGCCAGCAGGACAGACAGGGGGACCTACAATGAGCAGTTCTTC	CASRTDRGTYNEQFF
.	TRBJ2-7	TRBV6-5	15	.	TGTGCCAGCAGTTACTCAGCGGTGGCAGGGCTAGAGCAGTACTTC	CASSYSAVAGLEQYF
.	TRBJ2-2	TRBV7-9	15	.	TGTGCCAGCAGCTTGGGCCTTACGAACACCGGGGAGCTGTTTTTT	CASSLGLTNTGELFF
.	TRBJ2-3	TRBV29-1	14	.	TGCAGCGGGAATCCGGGTAGGGGCACAGATACGCAGTATTTT	CSGNPGRGTDTQYF
.	TRBJ1-6	TRBV7-9	15	.	TGTGCCAGCAGCTTCTCGACAGAGGGATCTTCACCCCTCCACTTT	CASSFSTEGSSPLHF
.	TRBJ1-4	TRBV11-2	15	.	TGTGCCAGCAGCTTCGACGGTGCAACTAATGAAAAACTGTTTTTT	CASSFDGATNEKLFF
.	TRBJ1-1	TRBV5-1	13	.	TGCGCCAGCAGCTTGGCTTTGGGCACTGAAGCTTTCTTT	CASSLALGTEAFF
.	TRBJ2-7	TRBV18	14	TRBD1	TGTGCCAGCTCACCAGGGACAGGGCCCTACGAGCAGTACTTC	CASSPGTGPYEQYF
.	TRBJ2-7	TRBV11-2	11	.	TGTGCCAGCAGCCCAAACTACGAGCAGTACTTC	CASSPNYEQYF
.	TRBJ1-6	TRBV2	15	.	TGTGCCAGCAGCGGAGGGGAATCGGGGAATTCACCCCTCCACTTT	CASSGGESGNSPLHF
.	TRBJ2-5	TRBV7-2	16	TRBD2	TGTGCCAGCAGCCCCAGACTAGCGGGGCGGTCGGAGACCCAGTACTTC	CASSPRLAGRSETQYF
.	TRBJ2-2	TRBV6-1	14	.	TGTGCCAGCAGTGAACAACAGAACACCGGGGAGCTGTTTTTT	CASSEQQNTGELFF
.	TRBJ1-2	TRBV19	13	.	TGTGCCAGTAGTATAGAGGTATCGGTCGGCTACACCTTC	CASSIEVSVGYTF
.	TRBJ1-2	TRBV27	15	.	TGTGCCAGCAGTTTATGGGGAGATTCTAACTATGGCTACACCTTC	CASSLWGDSNYGYTF
.	TRBJ1-2	TRBV5-1	14	TRBD1	TGCGCCAGCAGCTTGACAGGGGGCACCTATGGCTACACCTTC	CASSLTGGTYGYTF
.	TRBJ1-2	TRBV7-9	14	TRBD1	TGTGCCAGCAGCTTAGTTGGGGCAGGGGGCACGGGCCCCTTC	CASSLVGAGGTGPF
.	TRBJ2-3	TRBV6-5	15	TRBD1	TGTGCCAGCAGTTACCCCGGACAGGGCACAGATACGCAGTATTTT	CASSYPGQGTDTQYF
.	TRBJ1-2	TRBV30	10	.	TGTGCCTGGAAAGGGGGTGGCTACACCTTC	CAWKGGGYTF
.	TRBJ2-7	TRBV29-1	13	.	TGCAGCGTTGCGGCCCGCCTTGGGTACGAGCAGTACTTC	CSVAARLGYEQYF
few	TRBJ2-1	TRBV19	16	.	TGTGCCAGTAGTACCCCTAGCGCCGGAGACTACAATGAGCAGTTCTTC	CASSTPSAGDYNEQFF
.	TRBJ1-1	TRBV6-6	16	TRBD1	TGTGCCAGCAGCCCTAGACAGGGGGCAGGGAGCACTGAAGCTTTCTTT	CASSPRQGAGSTEAFF
.	TRBJ1-1	TRBV6-1	14	TRBD1	TGTGCCAGCAATTTACAGGGGGCGCAGACTGAAGCTTTCTTT	CASNLQGAQTEAFF
.	TRBJ2-2	TRBV5-8	13	.	TGTGCCAGCAGTAACCCCTTCTTCGGGGAGCTGTTTTTT	CASSNPFFGELFF
.	TRBJ2-2	TRBV15	16	.	TGTGCCACCAGCAGAGTGAGGAGGACGCGCGCCGGGGAGCTGTTTTTT	CATSRVRRTRAGELFF
.	TRBJ1-2	TRBV7-6	17	.	TGTGCCAGCAGCCCCGCCACTTTAGGGACGGGGGGATATGGCTACACCTTC	CASSPATLGTGGYGYTF
.	TRBJ1-1	TRBV7-2	13	.	TGTGCCAGCAGCGTCGGACAGAACACTGAAGCTTTCTTT	CASSVGQNTEAFF
.	TRBJ1-2	TRBV7-2	14	.	TGTGCCAGCAGCCCCGGGCCACCACGGTATGGCTACACCTTC	CASSPGPPRYGYTF
.	TRBJ2-7	TRBV2	14	TRBD1	TGTGCCAGCAGACAACCGACAGGGTCCTACGAGCAGTACTTC	CASRQPTGSYEQYF
.	TRBJ1-5	TRBV7-9	16	.	TGTGCCAGCAGCTATAATAATCCGGGGCCAAATCAGCCCCAGCATTTT	CASSYNNPGPNQPQHF
.	TRBJ2-5	TRBV18	18	TRBD1	TGTGCCAGCTCACCTCCGGGACAGGTGGCGTTGGCCTGGAAGACCCAGTACTTC	CASSPPGQVALAWKTQYF
once	TRBJ1-1	TRBV7-9	14	.	TGTGCCAGCAGCTTAGCGGTAGGGTACACTGAAGCTTTCTTT	CASSLAVGYTEAFF
.	TRBJ1-3	TRBV10-3	13	.	TGTGCCATCAAGGGCCAGGGCGGAAACACCATATATTTT	CAIKGQGGNTIYF
.	TRBJ1-1	TRBV18	15	.	TGTGCCAGCTCACCGCGGTCGGACAGTGGGACTGAAGCTTTCTTT	CASSPRSDSGTEAFF
.	TRBJ2-3	TRBV4-1	19	TRBD2	TGCGCCAGCAGCCAAGATCGGGGGCTCAGCGGGGGCCCCCCAGATACGCAGTATTTT	CASSQDRGLSGGPPDTQYF
.	TRBJ2-5	TRBV7-9	17	TRBD2	TGTGCCAGCAGCTTAGATTTAGCGGGGGACCTACAAGAGACCCAGTACTTC	CASSLDLAGDLQETQYF
.	TRBJ2-2	TRBV11-2	11	.	TGTGCCAGCAGCCCCTCCGGGGAGCTGTTTTTT	CASSPSGELFF
.	TRBJ1-4	TRBV7-9	14	.	TGTGCCAGCAGCCCGCGAAGTCATAATGAAAAACTGTTTTTT	CASSPRSHNEKLFF
.	TRBJ1-2	TRBV4-1	15	TRBD1	TGCGCCAGCAGCCAAGAGGGACAGCTCGCCTATGGCTACACCTTC	CASSQEGQLAYGYTF
.	TRBJ1-1	TRBV30	12	.	TGTGCCTGGACAGGGGCGGCCACTGAAGCTTTCTTT	CAWTGAATEAFF
once	TRBJ2-1	TRBV7-2	15	TRBD1	TGTGCCAGCAGCTCCCGGGACAGAAGGGGGTATGAGCAGTTCTTC	CASSSRDRRGYEQFF